The 10 T cell receptor beta chains reported below all come from one sample, sequenced in a study of regulatory T cells in long-lasting Graves disease. Described time point: newly diagnosed GD, antithyroid drugs for less than 3 months. After RNA was extracted from PBMCs, the TCR library was made from it. Construction of TCR beta libraries relied on iRepertoire HTBI primers and on Arm-PCR targeting CDR3 regions. Using its own MiXCR run on the multiplex PCR reads, TCRdb lists one record per CDR3 protein. Here the sample spans 350,000 to 550,000 distinct CDR3 sequences, about 15% being singletons. This sample was also put to use in a study of T cells in Graves' hyperthyroidism and ophthalmopathy.

Sample: peripheral blood mononuclear cells (PBMCs), taken at new diagnosis, from a patient treated with antithyroid drugs. All receptors come from a woman in her twenties or thirties with Graves disease.

The chain employs TRBV19 and TRBJ1-1, with D tentatively TRBD1 (5 bases). Germline V gene sequence: CDR1 LNHDA, CDR2 SQIVND (reference sequence). V was trimmed by 9 bases and J by 6 bases, leaving 23 bases between them. This CDR3 is 15 amino acids long. The CDR3 nucleotides read TGTGCCAGAAAATTTGGCTCCGGGGGGAAAGCTGAAGCTTTCTTT. Translating gives CARKFGSGGKAEAFF. The complete variable domain, with remaining parts taken from reference TRBV19 and TRBJ1-1, reads DGGITQSPKYLFRKEGQNVTLSCEQNLNHDAMYWYRQDPGQGLRLIYYSQIVNDFQKGDIAEGYSVSREKKESFPLTVTSAQKNPTAFYLCARKFGSGGKAEAFFGQGTRLTVV.

In this sample, this clonotype turned up many times. The chain combines TRBV9 with TRBJ2-1, with TRBD2 identical over 7 bases. CDR1 SGDLS and CDR2 YYNGEE come from the germline V gene. V shed 0 bases and J 3 bases; nucleotides not matched to a gene: 3. The CDR3 runs 15 residues. This chain's CDR3 is CASSVGSGNYNEQFF. The DNA of the CDR3 is TGTGCCAGCAGCGTAGGGAGCGGGAACTACAATGAGCAGTTCTTC.

This clonotype was seen a handful of times. This chain uses TRBV29-1 with TRBJ1-6; D gene ambiguous. Trimming took off 4 bases at V and 3 bases at J, with 7 bases between the two ends. The length of the CDR3 is 13 residues. Germline assignment: CDR1 SQVTM and CDR2 ANQGSEA. The CDR3 DNA follows: TGCAGCGTTGGGCGAAACTATAATTCACCCCTCCACTTT. The encoded protein is CSVGRNYNSPLHF.

The table lists this clonotype with many counts. The chain has TRBV20-1 and TRBJ2-7; perhaps TRBD2 as D (5 bases). Deletions cut 0 bases from V and 1 base from J, with 10 bases between. The CDR3 runs to 14 residues. CDR1 is DFQATT and CDR2 is SNEGSKA in the germline V gene (reference sequence). CDR3 in DNA: TGCAGTGCTAGAGATCGTCGGGGTTCCTACGAGCAGTACTTC. This encodes CSARDRRGSYEQYF.

This clonotype has only a few counts. The chain recombines TRBV7-8 with TRBJ2-2; a weak D match, TRBD2 (6 bases). The germline gives CDR1 SGHVS, CDR2 FQNEAQ. This CDR3 is 14 amino acids long. The ends were cut back, 5 bases at V and 0 bases at J, with 7 bases in the middle. CDR3 protein: CASSAGSNTGELFF. CDR3 nucleotides: TGTGCCAGCAGCGCGGGGTCGAACACCGGGGAGCTGTTTTTT.

The rearrangement links TRBV6-2 or TRBV6-3 to TRBJ1-6, with D tentatively TRBD1 (6 bases). CDR3 size: 15 residues. V gave up 6 bases and J gave up 7 bases, with 16 bases separating them. The germline CDR1 and CDR2 sequences are MNHEY and SVGEGT. The CDR3 sequence: CASSQAGQLNSPLHF. The CDR3 DNA sequence: TGTGCCAGCAGCCAGGCAGGACAGCTGAATTCACCCCTCCACTTT.

V gene TRBV19 combines with J gene TRBJ1-2; tentatively, D is TRBD1 (5 bases). Between the trimmed V and J ends, which lost 6 bases and 4 bases, there was a span of 15 bases. The CDR3 covers 14 residues. Germline CDR1 LNHDA, CDR2 SQIVND (reference sequence). CDR3 protein: CASRTSGWPYGYTF. DNA for the CDR3: TGTGCCAGTAGGACCTCAGGGTGGCCCTATGGCTACACCTTC.

This clonotype was counted many times. This chain links TRBV30 with TRBJ2-7; tentatively, D is TRBD1 (5 bases). Germline loops: CDR1 GTSNPN, CDR2 SVGIG (reference sequence). The CDR3 covers 11 residues. Trimming left V 4 bases short and J 6 bases short, with 10 bases between. The CDR3 DNA follows: TGTGCCTGGACGGACAACTGCGAGCAGTACTTC. Translated, it gives CAWTDNCEQYF.

To note about this clonotype: A much larger clone sits a single nucleotide away, making a read error possible. The chain uses TRBV27 and TRBJ1-6; no clear D gene. Germline CDR1 and CDR2: MNHEY and SMNVEV (reference sequence). The CDR3 spans 14 residues. This CDR3 is CAGSSSSYNSPLHF. The CDR3, as DNA: TGTGCCGGCAGTTCGAGCTCCTATAATTCACCCCTCCACTTT.

There are many counts of this clonotype. J is TRBJ2-2 and V is TRBV6-1; D might be TRBD2 (6 bases). V lost 10 bases, J lost 1 base, and 16 bases lay in between. Germline V gene sequence: CDR1 MNHNS, CDR2 SASEGT. The CDR3 is 15 amino acids. Here the CDR3 DNA reads TGTGCCACCTCGCCCAGACTAGAGAACACCGGGGAGCTGTTTTTT. Amino acids: CATSPRLENTGELFF.